Below, 26 T cell receptor beta chains from the same sample are listed, as sequenced in a study of neoadjuvant nivolumab and ipilimumab in lung cancer. Produced via immunoSEQ multiplex PCR; TCRdb's table is partial and in-frame only. This sample has 25,000 to 35,000 clones, with roughly 90% found just once. The sample here was peripheral blood, taken after neoadjuvant nivolumab, alone or with ipilimumab, at or shortly before surgery. These receptors came from an adult with non-small cell lung cancer.

The chain joins TRBV6-1 to TRBJ2-1, with TRBD1 matching over 7 bases. Germline CDR1 reads MNHNS; CDR2 reads SASEGT. The CDR3 consists of 16 residues. The J segment lost 12 bases and the V segment lost 4 bases, leaving 18 bases of the junction unmatched. The CDR3 bases are TGTGCCAGCAGTGGCCGAGACAGGGAAGGAATTGGGGGGCAGTTCTTC. This sequence encodes CASSGRDREGIGGQFF.

For the CDR3, the DNA is TGTGCCAGCAGCGTAGCTGCAGTAACCACAGATACGCAGTATTTT. Encoded protein: CASSVAAVTTDTQYF. V and J are TRBV9 and TRBJ2-3, with D unresolved. The germline gives CDR1 SGDLS, CDR2 YYNGEE. This CDR3 comprises 15 residues. Deletions cut 0 bases from V and 2 bases from J, with 10 bases between.

The chain couples TRBV15 to TRBJ1-1; D call uncertain. This CDR3 is built from 12 residues. The germline V gene has CDR1 LNHNV and CDR2 YYDKDF (reference sequence). Trimming took off 0 bases at V and 2 bases at J, with 1 base between the two ends. The CDR3, as DNA: TGTGCCACCAGCAGAGAAAACACTGAAGCTTTCTTT. Protein sequence: CATSRENTEAFF.

The chain combines TRBV5-6 with TRBJ2-1, with D unclear. Trimming cost V 2 bases and J 7 bases, with 10 bases left between them. This CDR3 is built from 13 residues. Germline CDR1 reads SGHDT; CDR2 reads YYEEEE. In DNA form, the CDR3 reads TGTGCCAGCAGCTTCTGGACGGAGAATGAGCAGTTCTTC. Translating gives CASSFWTENEQFF.

The chain employs TRBV18 and TRBJ1-5; 8 positions agree with TRBD1. The CDR3 spans 14 residues. Germline CDR1 and CDR2: KGHSH and LQKENI. V trimming: 1 base; J trimming: 5 bases; junction bases outside the gene matches: 1. The DNA of the CDR3 is TGTGCCAGCTCACCACTACAGGGGGATCAGCCCCAGCATTTT. This codes for CASSPLQGDQPQHF.

In this sample, this clone turned up once. The chain combines TRBV2 with TRBJ2-5, with 7 bases matching TRBD1. The V gene's germline CDR1 is SNHLY and CDR2 FYNNEI. The CDR3 runs 14 residues. With 4 bases clipped from V and 3 bases from J, the junction kept 5 bases outside the gene matches. The CDR3 DNA reads as TGTGCCAGCAGTGGTACAGGGGACGAAGAGACCCAGTACTTC. Translation: CASSGTGDEETQYF.

This clone occurred once. The chain links TRBV7-9 to TRBJ2-2; no definite D call. From germline, CDR1 is SEHNR and CDR2 FQNEAQ (reference sequence). This CDR3 region has 14 residues. Trimming cost V 2 bases and J 7 bases, with 11 bases left between them. The DNA for the CDR3 is TGTGCCAGCAGCTTATCCGGCGGAAACGGGGAGCTGTTTTTT. Translating it yields CASSLSGGNGELFF.

This clone showed up just once. The chain combines TRBV19 with TRBJ1-2; possible D gene TRBD1, 6 bases. This CDR3 has 12 residues. The V gene lost 5 bases and the J gene lost 8 bases, with 12 bases spanning the gap. Germline-derived CDR1 and CDR2 are LNHDA and SQIVND (reference sequence). The CDR3 nucleotides read TGTGCCAGTAGTGAGGACAGAGGAGGCTACACCTTC. Protein: CASSEDRGGYTF.

The chain links TRBV7-9 to TRBJ2-1; 9 nucleotides align to TRBD2. This CDR3 is 15 amino acids long. J was trimmed by 8 bases and V by 4 bases; bases with no gene match: 9. Germline V gives CDR1 SEHNR, CDR2 FQNEAQ (reference sequence). This CDR3 reads CASSSGAGGIHEQFF. Written as DNA, the CDR3 is TGTGCCAGCAGCTCAGGGGCGGGAGGGATCCATGAGCAGTTCTTC.

This clone was observed a few times. This chain joins TRBV7-9 and TRBJ2-2; no reliable D call. The CDR3 consists of 13 residues. The V gene lost 4 bases and the J gene lost 1 base, with 4 bases spanning the gap. From germline, CDR1 is SEHNR and CDR2 FQNEAQ (reference sequence). The CDR3 loop is CASSYENTGELFF. DNA for the CDR3: TGTGCCAGCAGCTACGAGAACACCGGGGAGCTGTTTTTT. Full variable domain (outside the CDR3, taken from reference TRBV7-9 and TRBJ2-2): DTGVSQNPRHKITKRGQNVTFRCDPISEHNRLYWYRQTLGQGPEFLTYFQNEAQLEKSRLLSDRFSAERPKGSFSTLEIQRTEQGDSAMYLCASSYENTGELFFGEGSRLTVL.

The chain uses TRBV7-8 and TRBJ2-6, with TRBD2 as a possible D gene (7 bases). Germline values: CDR1 SGHVS, CDR2 FQNEAQ. The CDR3 is 17 residues long. The ends were cut back, 3 bases at V and 0 bases at J, with 12 bases in the middle. The CDR3, as DNA: TGTGCCAGCAGCTTGTCCGCGGGGGCCTCTGGGGCCAACGTCCTGACTTTC. Amino acids: CASSLSAGASGANVLTF. The variable domain in full, completed from reference TRBV7-8 and TRBJ2-6, reads GAGVSQSPRYKVAKRGQDVALRCDPISGHVSLFWYQQALGQGPEFLTYFQNEAQLDKSGLPSDRFFAERPEGSVSTLKIQRTQQEDSAVYLCASSLSAGASGANVLTFGAGSRLTVL.

The chain employs TRBV5-1 and TRBJ2-5; weak D call: TRBD1 (5 bases). Per the germline V gene, CDR1 is SGHRS and CDR2 is YFSETQ. V gave up 0 bases and J gave up 2 bases, with 8 bases separating them. The CDR3 has 14 amino acids. CDR3 sequence (DNA): TGCGCCAGCAGCTTGGGCGCAGGGCAAGAGACCCAGTACTTC. It specifies CASSLGAGQETQYF.

This clone was recorded once. The chain combines TRBV5-1 with TRBJ1-1, with no clear D. CDR1 SGHRS and CDR2 YFSETQ come from the germline V gene. V lost 0 bases and J lost 0, with 6 bases in between. The CDR3 is 14 residues long. DNA for the CDR3: TGCGCCAGCAGCTTGGGAGGTGTGAACACTGAAGCTTTCTTT. Its translation is CASSLGGVNTEAFF. The full variable domain, in which reference TRBV5-1 and TRBJ1-1 provide the parts outside the CDR3, is KAGVTQTPRYLIKTRGQQVTLSCSPISGHRSVSWYQQTPGQGLQFLFEYFSETQRNKGNFPGRFSGRQFSNSRSEMNVSTLELGDSALYLCASSLGGVNTEAFFGQGTRLTVV.

The rearrangement uses TRBV18 and TRBJ2-7, with a tentative D call TRBD1 (6 bases). V dropped 6 bases and J dropped 3 bases, with 15 bases sitting between them. CDR1 and CDR2 from the germline V gene are KGHSH and LQKENI. There are 14 residues in the CDR3. The CDR3 here is CASSTGTWVYEQYF. The CDR3 DNA sequence: TGTGCCAGCTCTACCGGGACATGGGTCTACGAGCAGTACTTC.

V is TRBV7-8 and J is TRBJ2-2; 13 bases align to TRBD2. V lost 5 bases and J lost 6; bases outside the gene matches: 12. This CDR3 is built from 18 residues. Per the germline V gene, CDR1 is SGHVS and CDR2 is FQNEAQ. CDR3 DNA sequence: TGTGCCAGCAGCCGATCGAGACTAGCGGGAGGTTTCGCCGGGGAGCTGTTTTTT. Translated, it gives CASSRSRLAGGFAGELFF.

This clone was seen just once. The V and J genes are TRBV11-2 and TRBJ2-3, with D possibly TRBD2 on 6 matching bases. The V gene lost 0 bases and the J gene lost 4 bases, with 11 bases spanning the gap. Germline-derived CDR1 and CDR2 are SGHAT and FQNNGV. CDR3 length: 15 amino acids. The DNA for the CDR3 is TGTGCCAGCAGCTTAGACGGCGGGACCGCAGATACGCAGTATTTT. This encodes CASSLDGGTADTQYF.

The chain combines TRBV5-1 with TRBJ2-2; 11 bases are shared with TRBD1. The CDR3 contains 15 residues. After removal of 4 bases from V and 3 bases from J, the junction contained 2 bases not matched to a gene. CDR1 is SGHRS, CDR2 YFSETQ, per germline. The CDR3 loop reads CASSVDRGHTGELFF. The CDR3 DNA follows: TGCGCCAGCAGCGTGGACAGGGGGCACACCGGGGAGCTGTTTTTT. The complete variable domain, with remaining parts taken from reference TRBV5-1 and TRBJ2-2, reads KAGVTQTPRYLIKTRGQQVTLSCSPISGHRSVSWYQQTPGQGLQFLFEYFSETQRNKGNFPGRFSGRQFSNSRSEMNVSTLELGDSALYLCASSVDRGHTGELFFGEGSRLTVL.

This clone has just one count. This chain connects TRBV5-1 to TRBJ2-3, with D possibly being TRBD2 (6 bases). The CDR3 is 14 residues long. Germline loops: CDR1 SGHRS, CDR2 YFSETQ. Trimming removed 7 bases from V and 0 bases from J, with 12 bases in between. CDR3 in DNA: TGCGCCAGCCTCCCCGGGAGTAGCACAGATACGCAGTATTTT. Its translation: CASLPGSSTDTQYF.

CDR3 in amino acids: CASSEAGLSNQPQHF. The CDR3 coding sequence is TGTGCCAGCAGTGAAGCCGGACTAAGCAATCAGCCCCAGCATTTT. This rearrangement joins TRBV2 to TRBJ1-5; D remains ambiguous. This CDR3 is built from 15 residues. Between the trimmed V and J ends, which lost 0 bases and 1 base, there was a span of 7 bases. Looked up from germline, CDR1 is SNHLY and CDR2 is FYNNEI.

The chain combines TRBV10-1 with TRBJ2-7; a possible D gene is TRBD1 (5 bases). V lost 5 bases and J lost 0, with 8 bases in between. Germline-derived CDR1 and CDR2 are WNHNN and SYGVQD (reference sequence). This CDR3 is 13 amino acids long. The CDR3 coding sequence is TGCGCCAGCAGTAAGGGGTTCTCCTACGAGCAGTACTTC. Protein: CASSKGFSYEQYF.

The chain carries TRBV6-5 and TRBJ2-1; 7 positions match TRBD2. The CDR3 loop spans 12 amino acids. The germline gives CDR1 MNHEY, CDR2 SVGAGI. After removal of 9 bases from V and 10 bases from J, the junction contained 9 bases not matched to a gene. The chain's CDR3 is CASPSRGDEQFF. The CDR3 region has the DNA TGTGCCAGTCCCTCCCGGGGGGACGAGCAGTTCTTC.

This chain links TRBV5-6 with TRBJ1-5; D remains unclear. CDR3 length equals 13 residues. Trimming cost V 1 base and J 0 bases, with 2 bases left between them. The germline V gene encodes CDR1 SGHDT and CDR2 YYEEEE. The CDR3 loop is CASSLSSNQPQHF. The DNA for the CDR3 is TGTGCCAGCAGCTTGAGTAGCAATCAGCCCCAGCATTTT.

The rearrangement links TRBV4-1 to TRBJ2-7; 10 bases line up with TRBD2. Germline trimming cut 1 base from V and 7 bases from J; bases unmatched to any gene: 16. The CDR3 length is 18 residues. Germline CDR1 MGHRA, CDR2 YSYEKL. CDR3 DNA: TGCGCCAGCAGCCAAGGGGACCAACTAGCGGGAATTTCGGGGGAGCAGTACTTC. Translated: CASSQGDQLAGISGEQYF.

The rearrangement joins TRBV1 to TRBJ2-7; TRBD2, the table's D call, was not compared with the DNA. TRBV1 is recorded as a pseudogene. This CDR3 is 15 amino acids long. The CDR3 nucleotides are TGCACCAGCAGCCAAGAGACGGGAGGGCCGAGTGAGCAGTACTTC. It is translated as CTSSQETGGPSEQYF.

The genes are TRBV7-7 and TRBJ2-1; 9 nucleotides agree with TRBD2. Looked up from germline, CDR1 is SSHAT and CDR2 is FNYEAQ (reference sequence). V was pared by 7 bases and J by 14 bases, with 3 bases of the junction left unmatched. The length of the CDR3 is 10 residues. The DNA of the CDR3 is TGTGCCAGCAAGGGCGGGAGGGAGTTCTTC. As protein: CASKGGREFF.

This chain uses TRBV27 with TRBJ1-1; perhaps TRBD1 as D (6 bases). V lost 3 bases to trimming and J lost 4 bases, with 12 bases between them. Germline V gene lookup returns CDR1 MNHEY and CDR2 SMNVEV (reference sequence). CDR3 length: 14 amino acids. CDR3 protein: CASSFGGRSTEAFF. The CDR3 DNA reads as TGTGCCAGCAGTTTTGGGGGGCGGAGCACTGAAGCTTTCTTT.